This TCR beta chain stems from a study of blood T cell repertoires in COVID-19. Here immunoSEQ multiplex PCR was the method, and the copy in TCRdb shows in-frame clones only, minus some. In the table there are 400,000 or so clones, approximately 90% of which are singletons. Trimming removed 2 bases from V and 2 bases from J, with 10 bases in between. Germline values: CDR1 LNHNV, CDR2 YYDKDF (reference sequence). The CDR3 runs 14 residues. Sequences were obtained from peripheral blood. The J gene is TRBJ2-7, the V gene TRBV15; the D is unclear. The source is a man aged 18-30 years with COVID-19, enrolled during active disease. The CDR3 coding sequence is TGTGCCACCAGCAGACTAAATCTCCCCTACGAGCAGTACTTC. It codes for CATSRLNLPYEQYF.